The entry that follows covers one T cell receptor beta chain sequence. The protocol was immunoSEQ multiplex PCR, while the TCRdb copy is restricted to in-frame clones and leaves out a portion. Here the sample spans roughly 95,000 clones, approximately 82% being singletons. CDR1 and CDR2 from the germline V gene are MNHEY and SVGAGI. The CDR3 runs to 13 residues. Trimming pared 8 bases from V and 5 bases from J, leaving 12 bases between. The source of the sample is a study of blood T cell repertoires in COVID-19. The wider study: Both acute and convalescent COVID-19 samples were obtained from the United States, Italy and Spain. The analysed material was cDNA or gDNA that came from T cells, B-cell-depleted T cells, or PBMCs.

The sequencing sample was made of peripheral blood. This rearrangement joins TRBV6-5 to TRBJ1-4, with D unclear. This sequence originates from a man in his forties or fifties with active or convalescent COVID-19. CDR3 amino acids: CASRRQRNEKLFF. CDR3 coding DNA: TGTGCCAGCCGACGACAAAGAAATGAAAAACTGTTTTTT.